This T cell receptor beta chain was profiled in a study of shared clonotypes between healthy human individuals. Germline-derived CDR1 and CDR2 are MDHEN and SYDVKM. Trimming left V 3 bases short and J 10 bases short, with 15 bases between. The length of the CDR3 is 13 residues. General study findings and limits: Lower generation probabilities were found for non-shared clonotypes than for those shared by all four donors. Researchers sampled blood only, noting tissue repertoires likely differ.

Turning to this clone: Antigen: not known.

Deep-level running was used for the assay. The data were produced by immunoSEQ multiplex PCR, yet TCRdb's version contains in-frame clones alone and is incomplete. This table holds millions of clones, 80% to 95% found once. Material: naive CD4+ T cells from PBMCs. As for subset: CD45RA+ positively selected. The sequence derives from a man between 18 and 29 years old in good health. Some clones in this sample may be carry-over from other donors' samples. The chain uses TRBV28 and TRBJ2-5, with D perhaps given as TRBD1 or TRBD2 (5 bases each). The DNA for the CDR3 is TGTGCCAGCAGTTTTGGGGGTCGGGGTGGCCAGTACTTC. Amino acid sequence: CASSFGGRGGQYF.